The subject of this entry is one TCR beta chain. Its antigen is unidentified. This entry belongs to a study of cytomegalovirus exposure and HLA in healthy donors. Per the germline V gene, CDR1 is SQVTM and CDR2 is ANQGSEA. This CDR3 comprises 16 residues. With V trimmed by 6 bases and J by 0 bases, 5 bases remained unmatched. Study-level results: Productive rates of about 90% or about 30% were seen for most TCR beta V segments in an earlier analysis.

PCR employed 60 Vbeta and 13 Jbeta primers. Generated by immunoSEQ multiplex PCR, the TCRdb table keeps only in-frame clones and is missing some. Of about 180,000 clones listed, about three quarters are singletons. The rearrangement uses TRBV29-1 and TRBJ2-1, with 13 bases that match TRBD2. The TCR comes from a woman in her forties or fifties in good health and CMV-seropositive. The sample taken for sequencing was PBMCs. CDR3 residues: CSVGTSGVSSYNEQFF. Here the CDR3 DNA reads TGCAGCGTCGGGACTAGCGGGGTGAGCTCCTACAATGAGCAGTTCTTC.